Below, one T cell receptor beta chain is given with its context. The CDR3 sequence is 14 residues long. CDR1 and CDR2 (germline): SQVTM, ANQGSEA. The ends lost 5 bases at V and 3 bases at J; junction bases unmatched: 3. The source of the sample is a study of metastatic and nonmetastatic thyroid tumors. TCRdb ran MiXCR on the PCR reads. In the table there are 45,000 to 50,000 clones, more than 20% of which are singletons. Patients had received no treatment of any kind before thyroid surgery. The chain has TRBV29-1 and TRBJ2-2; 10 bases are a match to TRBD1. Sequencing was done on a sample of blood. The sequence derives from a male donor with papillary thyroid cancer or a benign thyroid nodule (not recorded which). Some clones in this sample may be carry-over from other donors' samples. This CDR3 reads CSVWGTGDTGELFF. In DNA form, the CDR3 reads TGCAGCGTTTGGGGGACAGGGGACACCGGGGAGCTGTTTTTT.